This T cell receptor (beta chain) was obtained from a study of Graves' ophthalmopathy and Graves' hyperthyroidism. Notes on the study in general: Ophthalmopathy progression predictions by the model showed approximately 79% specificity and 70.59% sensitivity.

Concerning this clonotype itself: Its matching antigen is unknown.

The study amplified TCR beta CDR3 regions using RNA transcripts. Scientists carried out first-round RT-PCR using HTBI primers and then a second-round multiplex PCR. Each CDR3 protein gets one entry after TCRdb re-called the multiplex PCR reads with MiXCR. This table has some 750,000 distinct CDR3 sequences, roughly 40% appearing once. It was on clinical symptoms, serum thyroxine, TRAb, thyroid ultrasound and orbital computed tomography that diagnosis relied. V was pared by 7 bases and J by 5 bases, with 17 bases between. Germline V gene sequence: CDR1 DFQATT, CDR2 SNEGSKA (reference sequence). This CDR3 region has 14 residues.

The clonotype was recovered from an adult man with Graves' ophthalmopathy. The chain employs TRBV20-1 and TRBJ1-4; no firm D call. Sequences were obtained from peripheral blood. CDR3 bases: TGCAGTGGACAATCACCCTTGCAAAATGAAAAACTGTTTTTT. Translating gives CSGQSPLQNEKLFF.